One and the same sample provided the 28 T cell receptor beta chains below, sequenced in a study of blood T cell repertoires in COVID-19. TCRdb's table, derived via immunoSEQ multiplex PCR, lists solely in-frame clones and lacks some. Among 57,000 or so clones, about three quarters were seen once, and the ten largest hold less than 25%. The sequencing input was peripheral blood. These receptors originate from a man aged 45 to 65 with active or convalescent COVID-19.

The chain employs TRBV27 and TRBJ2-1; D gene ambiguous. The CDR3 is 15 residues long. The germline V gene has CDR1 MNHEY and CDR2 SMNVEV (reference sequence). Trimming removed 2 bases from V and 0 bases from J, with 8 bases in between. Here the CDR3 DNA reads TGTGCCAGCAGTTTAGCGGCTAGCTCCTACAATGAGCAGTTCTTC. Translating gives CASSLAASSYNEQFF.

The chain employs TRBV6-6 and TRBJ2-1; TRBD1 is a possible D gene (6 bases). The V and J ends lost 7 bases and 6 bases respectively, with 16 bases between them. In germline, CDR1 is MNHNY, CDR2 SVGAGI (reference sequence). This CDR3 comprises 14 residues. The CDR3 loop is CASIGYPGANEQFF. The CDR3 DNA reads TGTGCCAGCATAGGCTACCCAGGGGCCAATGAGCAGTTCTTC.

The J gene is TRBJ1-1, the V gene TRBV19; 8 nucleotides match TRBD1. With 3 bases clipped from V and 1 base from J, the junction kept 7 bases outside the gene matches. This CDR3 contains 16 residues. From germline, CDR1 is LNHDA and CDR2 SQIVND (reference sequence). CDR3 region: CASSIPTTGGNTEAFF. CDR3 DNA sequence: TGTGCCAGTAGTATCCCTACCACAGGGGGGAACACTGAAGCTTTCTTT.

This clone was picked up a small number of times. The chain employs TRBV5-6 and TRBJ1-2; 7 nucleotides align to TRBD1. The CDR3 has 14 residues. Germline loops: CDR1 SGHDT, CDR2 YYEEEE. V lost 0 bases and J lost 4; bases outside the gene matches: 3. This CDR3 reads CASSLGRGPYGYTF. Written as DNA, the CDR3 is TGTGCCAGCAGCTTGGGTAGGGGGCCCTATGGCTACACCTTC. Full variable domain (missing parts from reference TRBV5-6 and TRBJ1-2): DAGVTQSPTHLIKTRGQQVTLRCSPKSGHDTVSWYQQALGQGPQFIFQYYEEEERQRGNFPDRFSGHQFPNYSSELNVNALLLGDSALYLCASSLGRGPYGYTFGSGTRLTVV.

This clone appeared a single time. CDR3 sequence: CASSGTSLGEQFF. Here the CDR3 DNA reads TGTGCCAGCAGCGGGACTAGCTTGGGGGAGCAGTTCTTC. The chain uses TRBV7-8 and TRBJ2-1; 9 positions match TRBD2. This CDR3 spans 13 amino acids. J gave up 10 bases and V 5 bases, and 6 bases lay outside the gene matches. Germline V gene data show CDR1 as SGHVS and CDR2 as FQNEAQ.

V is TRBV10-3 and J is TRBJ2-6; no firm D call. This CDR3 is 13 amino acids long. Germline V gene data show CDR1 as ENHRY and CDR2 as SYGVKD. Trimming took off 7 bases at V and 1 base at J, with 5 bases between the two ends. Here the CDR3 DNA reads TGTGCCATCACCCCATCTGGGGCCAACGTCCTGACTTTC. Translation: CAITPSGANVLTF.

This clone was seen more than once but under ten times. The DNA for the CDR3 is TGTGCCAGCACCACGGGTGATCGATCGGCTACGCAGTATTTT. Protein product: CASTTGDRSATQYF. This sequence joins TRBV3-1 (or the pseudogene TRBV3-2) and TRBJ2-3; no clear D. This CDR3 is 14 amino acids long. Germline V CDR1 and CDR2: LGHDT, YNNKEL (reference sequence). V lost 7 bases, J lost 8 bases, and 19 bases lay in between.

V usage is TRBV11-2 and J usage is TRBJ2-6, with a tentative D call TRBD2 (6 bases). This CDR3 contains 18 residues. Germline loops: CDR1 SGHAT, CDR2 FQNNGV. The V gene lost 2 bases and the J gene lost 3 bases, with 17 bases spanning the gap. CDR3 coding DNA: TGTGCCAGCAGCTTAATCCGGAGGCGGGATGATGGGGCCAACGTCCTGACTTTC. Translation: CASSLIRRRDDGANVLTF.

In this sample, this clone turned up a few times. The V gene is TRBV19, the J gene TRBJ2-6; D perhaps matches TRBD2 (6 bases). V was clipped by 6 bases and J by 3 bases, with 15 bases between them. The V gene's germline CDR1 is LNHDA and CDR2 SQIVND (reference sequence). There are 16 residues in the CDR3. The CDR3 coding sequence is TGTGCCAGTAGATTCAGACGGGAGCTTGGGGCCAACGTCCTGACTTTC. Amino acid sequence: CASRFRRELGANVLTF.

The count of this clone is one. The chain has TRBV12-3 or TRBV12-4 and TRBJ1-4, with D uncertain. The CDR3 is 11 residues long. Trimming shortened V by 6 bases and J by 7 bases, and 6 bases separated the two germline ends. CDR3 protein: CASSQSEKLFF. CDR3 nucleotide sequence: TGTGCCAGCAGCCAATCTGAAAAACTGTTTTTT.

The table lists this clone with a few counts. V gene TRBV6-4 combines with J gene TRBJ2-1; D may be TRBD2 (5 bases). This CDR3 region has 15 residues. Germline CDR1 and CDR2: MRHNA and SNTAGT. Trimming removed 3 bases from V and 3 bases from J, with 12 bases in between. The CDR3 region is CASSEAEADYNEQFF. The CDR3 coding sequence is TGTGCCAGCAGTGAAGCGGAAGCGGACTACAATGAGCAGTTCTTC.

This clone was detected once. The V call is TRBV30, the J call TRBJ1-3; no firm D call. Germline CDR1 and CDR2: GTSNPN and SVGIG (reference sequence). The CDR3 contains 14 residues. Deletions cut 5 bases from V and 4 bases from J, with 15 bases between. The chain's CDR3 is CAWARRKPGNTIYF. CDR3 nucleotides: TGTGCCTGGGCACGCAGGAAACCCGGAAACACCATATATTTT.

This chain uses TRBV9 with TRBJ2-3; 7 bases match TRBD2. Germline assignment: CDR1 SGDLS and CDR2 YYNGEE. With V trimmed by 4 bases and J by 4 bases, 6 bases remained unmatched. The CDR3 length is 14 residues. The CDR3 DNA reads TGTGCCAGCAGCCCCGGCGGGGGTCCAGATACGCAGTATTTT. This translates into CASSPGGGPDTQYF.

V gene TRBV9 combines with J gene TRBJ2-5; a weak D match, TRBD2 (6 bases). Germline lookup yields CDR1 SGDLS and CDR2 YYNGEE. V was shortened by 3 bases and J by 2 bases, with 14 bases between the two germline ends. The CDR3 runs 15 residues. The CDR3 DNA reads TGTGCCAGCAGCGCGACTAGTTCATTTCAAGAGACCCAGTACTTC. Protein sequence: CASSATSSFQETQYF.

The chain combines TRBV6-5 with TRBJ1-3; D gene unclear. Trimming took 4 bases from V and 0 from J, leaving 10 bases between them. From germline, CDR1 is MNHEY and CDR2 SVGAGI. This CDR3 region has 15 residues. Here the CDR3 DNA reads TGTGCCAGCAGTTTCGACGGGTACTCTGGAAACACCATATATTTT. This sequence encodes CASSFDGYSGNTIYF.

The chain joins TRBV27 to TRBJ2-3, with 7 bases that match TRBD2. Germline-derived CDR1 and CDR2 are MNHEY and SMNVEV (reference sequence). The V gene end was trimmed by 0 bases and the J gene end by 0 bases; junction bases not matched to a gene: 12. This CDR3 is built from 19 residues. The CDR3 is CASSLSGEGRTTSTDTQYF. For the CDR3, the DNA is TGTGCCAGCAGTTTATCGGGGGAGGGGCGGACCACTAGCACAGATACGCAGTATTTT.

This clone appeared a single time. The chain recombines TRBV7-3 with TRBJ2-3; TRBD2 aligns across 9 bases. V lost 4 bases to trimming and J lost 2 bases; unmatched junction nucleotides: 10. This CDR3 contains 17 residues. In germline, CDR1 is SGHTA, CDR2 FQGTGA. The CDR3 DNA is TGTGCCAGCAGCTCGAGAACTAGCGGGTCCGACACAGATACGCAGTATTTT. It translates to CASSSRTSGSDTDTQYF.

The rearrangement uses TRBV7-9 and TRBJ1-1; 7 nucleotides line up with TRBD1. J gave up 1 base and V 2 bases, and 1 base lay outside the gene matches. The CDR3 extends over 14 amino acids. The germline V gene has CDR1 SEHNR and CDR2 FQNEAQ (reference sequence). Written as DNA, the CDR3 is TGTGCCAGCAGCTTACGGACAGGGAACACTGAAGCTTTCTTT. Its protein product is CASSLRTGNTEAFF.

A word on this clone: This clone may be a read error of a much larger clone one base away. In the same sample, other DNA sequences code for this CDR3. CDR3 in amino acids: CPPQGGAGGGAFF. As DNA, the CDR3 is TGTCCCCCCCAGGGGGGGGCGGGGGGGGGAGCTTTCTTT. The J gene is TRBJ1-1, the V gene TRBV19; 7 nucleotides align to TRBD1. This CDR3 has 13 residues. Germline V gene data show CDR1 as LNHDA and CDR2 as SQIVND (reference sequence).

The chain combines TRBV18 with TRBJ1-6; D is ambiguous. V lost 2 bases to trimming and J lost 7 bases, with 6 bases between them. The CDR3 runs 13 residues. Looked up from germline, CDR1 is KGHSH and CDR2 is LQKENI. The CDR3 reads CASSPGVNSPLHF. The DNA for the CDR3 is TGTGCCAGCTCACCAGGAGTGAATTCACCCCTCCACTTT.

The chain links TRBV11-3 to TRBJ2-4, with 7 bases that match TRBD1. Germline V gene data show CDR1 as SGHNT and CDR2 as YENEEA. The V gene end was trimmed by 1 base and the J gene end by 0 bases; junction bases not matched to a gene: 6. The CDR3 extends over 17 amino acids. For the CDR3, the DNA is TGTGCCAGCAGCTTAGGGAGACAGGGACCAGCCAAAAACATTCAGTACTTC. This gives the protein CASSLGRQGPAKNIQYF.

This clone has a single count. The chain employs TRBV5-6 and TRBJ1-6; TRBD1 agrees at 9 bases. J was trimmed by 7 bases and V by 2 bases; bases with no gene match: 4. The germline V gene has CDR1 SGHDT and CDR2 YYEEEE. There are 15 residues in the CDR3. For the CDR3, the DNA is TGTGCCAGCAGCTTTGTTGGGACAGGGAATTCACCCCTCCACTTT. This sequence encodes CASSFVGTGNSPLHF.

This clone is categorized as medium-sized. The chain joins TRBV6-2 or TRBV6-3 to TRBJ2-2; TRBD1 might be the D (6 bases). Germline assignment: CDR1 MNHEY and CDR2 SVGEGT. Trimming removed 6 bases at V and 3 bases at J, with 14 bases between. This CDR3 region has 15 residues. The CDR3 region is CASSQTGPDTGELFF. The CDR3 bases are TGTGCCAGCAGCCAAACAGGGCCAGACACCGGGGAGCTGTTTTTT.

This clone showed up just once. V gene TRBV30 combines with J gene TRBJ2-7, with D uncertain. Germline-derived CDR1 and CDR2 are GTSNPN and SVGIG (reference sequence). The CDR3 spans 14 residues. V lost 4 bases and J lost 0, with 13 bases in between. Here the CDR3 reads CAWTPSPSSYEQYF. CDR3 coding DNA: TGTGCCTGGACCCCTTCTCCCAGCTCCTACGAGCAGTACTTC. Complete variable domain (other parts from reference TRBV30 and TRBJ2-7): SQTIHQWPATLVQPVGSPLSLECTVEGTSNPNLYWYRQAAGRGLQLLFYSVGIGQISSEVPQNLSASRPQDRQFILSSKKLLLSDSGFYLCAWTPSPSSYEQYFGPGTRLTVT.

The chain employs TRBV20-1 and TRBJ2-2, with 8 bases identical to TRBD1. This CDR3 has 16 residues. J was trimmed by 4 bases and V by 3 bases; bases with no gene match: 10. The V gene's germline CDR1 is DFQATT and CDR2 SNEGSKA (reference sequence). DNA of the CDR3: TGCAGTGCTAGTCCCAGGACAGGGAGGAGCACCGGGGAGCTGTTTTTT. This codes for CSASPRTGRSTGELFF.

DNA for the CDR3: TGTGCCAGCAGCTTAGCAGGGGCTGGAAACACCATATATTTT. Translated, it gives CASSLAGAGNTIYF. J is TRBJ1-3 and V is TRBV7-9; TRBD1 is a possible D gene (5 bases). Trimming pared 0 bases from V and 2 bases from J, leaving 5 bases between. Germline CDR1 is SEHNR and CDR2 is FQNEAQ (reference sequence). The CDR3 length is 14 residues. The complete variable domain, with remaining parts taken from reference TRBV7-9 and TRBJ1-3, reads DTGVSQNPRHKITKRGQNVTFRCDPISEHNRLYWYRQTLGQGPEFLTYFQNEAQLEKSRLLSDRFSAERPKGSFSTLEIQRTEQGDSAMYLCASSLAGAGNTIYFGEGSWLTVV.

The V call is TRBV7-8, the J call TRBJ1-3; D is possibly TRBD1 (5 bases). The germline V and J ends were trimmed by 5 bases and 1 base, with 15 bases remaining between them. This CDR3 has 16 residues. The germline V gene has CDR1 SGHVS and CDR2 FQNEAQ. CDR3 loop: CASSPGRGTSGNTIYF. CDR3 sequence (DNA): TGTGCCAGCAGCCCCGGGAGGGGCACGTCTGGAAACACCATATATTTT.

The chain carries TRBV5-1 and TRBJ2-3; 14 bases line up with TRBD2. Trimming removed 3 bases from V and 6 bases from J; junction bases left unmatched: 6. The CDR3 totals 16 residues. CDR1 is SGHRS, CDR2 YFSETQ, per germline. The CDR3 nucleotides are TGCGCCAGCAGCTCAGGACTAGCGGGAGGCGAGGATACGCAGTATTTT. It yields the protein CASSSGLAGGEDTQYF.